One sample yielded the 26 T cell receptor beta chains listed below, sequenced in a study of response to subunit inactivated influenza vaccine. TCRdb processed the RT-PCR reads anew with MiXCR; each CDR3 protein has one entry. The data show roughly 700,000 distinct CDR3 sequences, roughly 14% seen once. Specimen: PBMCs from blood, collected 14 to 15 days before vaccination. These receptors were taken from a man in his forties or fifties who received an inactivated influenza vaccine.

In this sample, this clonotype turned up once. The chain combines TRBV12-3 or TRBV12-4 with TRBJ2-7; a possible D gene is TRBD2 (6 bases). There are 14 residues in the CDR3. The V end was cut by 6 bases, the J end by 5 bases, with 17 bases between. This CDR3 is CASSPGSRLDEQYF. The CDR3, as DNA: TGTGCCAGCAGCCCCGGGAGTCGCCTAGACGAGCAGTACTTC.

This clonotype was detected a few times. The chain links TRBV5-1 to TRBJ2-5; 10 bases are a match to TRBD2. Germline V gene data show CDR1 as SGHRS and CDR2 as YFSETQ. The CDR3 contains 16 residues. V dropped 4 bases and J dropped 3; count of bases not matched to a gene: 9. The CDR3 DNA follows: TGCGCCAGCAGCGTCCGTAGCGGGGGGCCGAAAGAGACCCAGTACTTC. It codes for CASSVRSGGPKETQYF. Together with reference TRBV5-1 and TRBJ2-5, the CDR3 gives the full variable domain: KAGVTQTPRYLIKTRGQQVTLSCSPISGHRSVSWYQQTPGQGLQFLFEYFSETQRNKGNFPGRFSGRQFSNSRSEMNVSTLELGDSALYLCASSVRSGGPKETQYFGPGTRLLVL.

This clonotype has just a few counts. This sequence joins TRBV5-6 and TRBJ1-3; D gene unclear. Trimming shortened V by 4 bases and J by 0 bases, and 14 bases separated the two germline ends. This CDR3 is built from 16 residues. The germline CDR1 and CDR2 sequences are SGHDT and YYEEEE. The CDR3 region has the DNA TGTGCCAGCAGCGGCACAGTGCAGAGCTCTGGAAACACCATATATTTT. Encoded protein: CASSGTVQSSGNTIYF.

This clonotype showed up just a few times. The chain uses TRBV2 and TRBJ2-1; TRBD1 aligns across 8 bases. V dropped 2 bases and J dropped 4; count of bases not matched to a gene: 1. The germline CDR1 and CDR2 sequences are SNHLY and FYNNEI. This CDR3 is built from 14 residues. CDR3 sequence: CASSERTGYNEQFF. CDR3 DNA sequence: TGTGCCAGCAGTGAACGGACAGGGTACAATGAGCAGTTCTTC.

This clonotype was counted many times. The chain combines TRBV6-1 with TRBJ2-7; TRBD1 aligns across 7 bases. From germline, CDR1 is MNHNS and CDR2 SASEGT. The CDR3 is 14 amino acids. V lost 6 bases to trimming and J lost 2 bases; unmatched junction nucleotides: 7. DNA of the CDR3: TGTGCCAGCAGAAGGACAGGCAATACCTACGAGCAGTACTTC. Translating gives CASRRTGNTYEQYF.

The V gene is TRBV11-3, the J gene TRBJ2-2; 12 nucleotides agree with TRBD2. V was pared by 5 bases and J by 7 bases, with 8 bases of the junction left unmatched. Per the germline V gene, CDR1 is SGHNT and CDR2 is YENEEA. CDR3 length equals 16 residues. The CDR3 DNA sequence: TGTGCCAGCAGCGGTCGGACTAGCGGGACAATCGGGGAGCTGTTTTTT. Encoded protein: CASSGRTSGTIGELFF.

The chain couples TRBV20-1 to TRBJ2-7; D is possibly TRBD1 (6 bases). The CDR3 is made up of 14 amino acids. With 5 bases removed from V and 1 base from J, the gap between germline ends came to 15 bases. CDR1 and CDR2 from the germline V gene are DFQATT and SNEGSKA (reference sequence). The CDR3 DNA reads TGCAGTGCTTCAGACAGGCGCTATTCCTACGAGCAGTACTTC. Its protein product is CSASDRRYSYEQYF.

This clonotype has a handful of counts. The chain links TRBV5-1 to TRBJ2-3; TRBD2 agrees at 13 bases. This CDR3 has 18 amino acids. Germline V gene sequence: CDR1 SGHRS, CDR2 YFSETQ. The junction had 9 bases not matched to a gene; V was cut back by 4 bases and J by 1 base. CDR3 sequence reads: CASSIGLAGVGGTDTQYF. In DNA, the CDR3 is TGCGCCAGCAGCATCGGACTAGCGGGAGTAGGAGGCACAGATACGCAGTATTTT. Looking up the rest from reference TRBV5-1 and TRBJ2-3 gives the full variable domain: KAGVTQTPRYLIKTRGQQVTLSCSPISGHRSVSWYQQTPGQGLQFLFEYFSETQRNKGNFPGRFSGRQFSNSRSEMNVSTLELGDSALYLCASSIGLAGVGGTDTQYFGPGTRLTVL.

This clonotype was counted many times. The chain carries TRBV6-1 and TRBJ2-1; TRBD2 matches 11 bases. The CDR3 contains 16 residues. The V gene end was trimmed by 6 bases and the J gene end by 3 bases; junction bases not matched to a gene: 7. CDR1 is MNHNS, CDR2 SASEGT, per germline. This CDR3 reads CASRETSGSLYNEQFF. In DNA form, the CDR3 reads TGTGCCAGCAGAGAAACTAGCGGGAGCCTCTACAATGAGCAGTTCTTC.

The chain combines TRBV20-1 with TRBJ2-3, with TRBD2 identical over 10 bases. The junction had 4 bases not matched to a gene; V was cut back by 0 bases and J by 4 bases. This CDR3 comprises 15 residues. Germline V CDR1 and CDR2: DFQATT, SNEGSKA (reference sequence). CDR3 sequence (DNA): TGCAGTGCTAGAGAGCCGAGCGGGAGGGCAGATACGCAGTATTTT. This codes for CSAREPSGRADTQYF.

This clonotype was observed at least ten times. The CDR3 DNA reads TGTGCCAGCAGCTCTAGCGGGAACTCCTACGAGCAGTACTTC. Amino acid sequence: CASSSSGNSYEQYF. The V gene is TRBV7-2, the J gene TRBJ2-7, with 9 bases identical to TRBD2. V lost 4 bases and J lost 0; bases outside the gene matches: 1. The CDR3 is 14 residues long. Per the germline V gene, CDR1 is SGHTA and CDR2 is FQGNSA.

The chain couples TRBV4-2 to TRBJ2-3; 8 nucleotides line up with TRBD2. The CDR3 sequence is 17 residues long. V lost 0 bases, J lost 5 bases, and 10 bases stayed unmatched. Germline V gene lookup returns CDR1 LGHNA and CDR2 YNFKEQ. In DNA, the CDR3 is TGTGCCAGCAGCCAAGACCCCAGCGGGAGCGCTCGAGATACGCAGTATTTT. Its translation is CASSQDPSGSARDTQYF.

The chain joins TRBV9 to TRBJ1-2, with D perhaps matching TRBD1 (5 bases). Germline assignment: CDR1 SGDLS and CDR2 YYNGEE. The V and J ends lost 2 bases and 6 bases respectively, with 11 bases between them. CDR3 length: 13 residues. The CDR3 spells CASSVNEGNGYTF. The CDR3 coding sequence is TGTGCCAGCAGCGTCAACGAGGGGAATGGCTACACCTTC.

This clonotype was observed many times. CDR3 region: CASSSLSVTYNEQFF. The CDR3 DNA reads as TGCGCCAGCAGCTCGTTATCGGTGACCTACAATGAGCAGTTCTTC. The genes are TRBV5-1 and TRBJ2-1; D is ambiguous. Trimming left V 3 bases short and J 2 bases short, with 12 bases between. The CDR3 totals 15 residues. Germline V lookup: CDR1 SGHRS, CDR2 YFSETQ.

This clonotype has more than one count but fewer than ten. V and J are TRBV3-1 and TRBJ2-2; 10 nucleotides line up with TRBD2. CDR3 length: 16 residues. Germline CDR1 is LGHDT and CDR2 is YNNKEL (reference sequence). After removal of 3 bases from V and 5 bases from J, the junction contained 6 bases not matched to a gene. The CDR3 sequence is CASSHSGGPLTGELFF. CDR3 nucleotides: TGTGCCAGCAGCCATAGCGGGGGGCCCTTAACCGGGGAGCTGTTTTTT.

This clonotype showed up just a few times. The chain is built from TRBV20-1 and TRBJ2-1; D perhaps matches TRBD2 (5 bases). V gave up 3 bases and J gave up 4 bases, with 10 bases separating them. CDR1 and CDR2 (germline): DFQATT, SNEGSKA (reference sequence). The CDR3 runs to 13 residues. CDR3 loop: CSASGVGYNEQFF. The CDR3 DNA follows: TGCAGTGCTAGCGGGGTAGGATACAATGAGCAGTTCTTC.

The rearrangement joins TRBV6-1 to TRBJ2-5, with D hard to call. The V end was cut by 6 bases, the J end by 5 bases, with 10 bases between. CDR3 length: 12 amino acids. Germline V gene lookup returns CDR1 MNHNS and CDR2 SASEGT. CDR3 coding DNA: TGTGCCAGCAGACGGAGTGCGGAGACCCAGTACTTC. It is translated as CASRRSAETQYF.

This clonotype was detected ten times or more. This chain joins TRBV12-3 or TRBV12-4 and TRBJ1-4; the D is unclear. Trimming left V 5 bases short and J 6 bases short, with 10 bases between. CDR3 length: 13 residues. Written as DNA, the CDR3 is TGTGCCAGCAGTGATATGGGTGATGAAAAACTGTTTTTT. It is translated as CASSDMGDEKLFF.

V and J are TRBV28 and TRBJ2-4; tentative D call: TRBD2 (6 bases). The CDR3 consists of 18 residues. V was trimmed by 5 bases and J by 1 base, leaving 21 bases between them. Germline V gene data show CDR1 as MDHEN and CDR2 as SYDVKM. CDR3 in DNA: TGTGCCAGCAGTCCCCTCCCGACAGCGGGCCTGGCCAAAAACATTCAGTACTTC. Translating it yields CASSPLPTAGLAKNIQYF.

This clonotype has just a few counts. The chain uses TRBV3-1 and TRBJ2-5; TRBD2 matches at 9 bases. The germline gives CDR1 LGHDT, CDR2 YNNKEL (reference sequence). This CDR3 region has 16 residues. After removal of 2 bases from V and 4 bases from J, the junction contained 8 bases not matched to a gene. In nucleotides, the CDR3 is TGTGCCAGCAGCCAACTAGCGGGAACAAGTGGAGAGACCCAGTACTTC. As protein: CASSQLAGTSGETQYF.

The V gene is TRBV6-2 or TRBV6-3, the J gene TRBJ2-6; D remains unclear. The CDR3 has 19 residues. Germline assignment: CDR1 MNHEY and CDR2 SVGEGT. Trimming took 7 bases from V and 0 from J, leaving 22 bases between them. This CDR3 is CASIFDPGSVSSGANVLTF. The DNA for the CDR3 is TGTGCCAGCATCTTCGATCCCGGCAGTGTTAGCTCTGGGGCCAACGTCCTGACTTTC.

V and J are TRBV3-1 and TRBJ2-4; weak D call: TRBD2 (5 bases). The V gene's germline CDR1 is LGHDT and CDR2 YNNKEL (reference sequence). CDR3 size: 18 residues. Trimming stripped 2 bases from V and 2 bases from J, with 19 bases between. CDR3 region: CASSQLSGSLGTKNIQYF. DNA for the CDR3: TGTGCCAGCAGCCAATTAAGTGGGAGTTTAGGAACCAAAAACATTCAGTACTTC. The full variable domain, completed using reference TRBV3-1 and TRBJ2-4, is DTAVSQTPKYLVTQMGNDKSIKCEQNLGHDTMYWYKQDSKKFLKIMFSYNNKELIINETVPNRFSPKSPDKAHLNLHINSLELGDSAVYFCASSQLSGSLGTKNIQYFGAGTRLSVL.

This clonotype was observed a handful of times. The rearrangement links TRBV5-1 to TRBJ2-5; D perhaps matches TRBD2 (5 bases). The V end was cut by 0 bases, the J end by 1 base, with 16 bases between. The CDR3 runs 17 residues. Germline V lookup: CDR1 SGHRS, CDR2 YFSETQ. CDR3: CASSLGRGFRGQETQYF. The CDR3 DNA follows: TGCGCCAGCAGCTTGGGACGTGGGTTTCGGGGCCAAGAGACCCAGTACTTC.

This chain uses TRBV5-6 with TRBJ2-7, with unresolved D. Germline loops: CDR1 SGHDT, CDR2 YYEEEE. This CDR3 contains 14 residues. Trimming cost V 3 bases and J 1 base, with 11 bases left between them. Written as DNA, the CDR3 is TGTGCCAGCAGCTCCGGTCTGGGTTCCTACGAGCAGTACTTC. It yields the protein CASSSGLGSYEQYF.

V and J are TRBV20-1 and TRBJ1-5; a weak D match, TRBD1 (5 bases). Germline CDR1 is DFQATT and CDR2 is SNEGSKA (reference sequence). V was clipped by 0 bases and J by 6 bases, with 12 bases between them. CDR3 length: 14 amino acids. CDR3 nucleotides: TGCAGTGCTAGAGATATGCAGGGAACTCAGCCCCAGCATTTT. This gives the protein CSARDMQGTQPQHF.

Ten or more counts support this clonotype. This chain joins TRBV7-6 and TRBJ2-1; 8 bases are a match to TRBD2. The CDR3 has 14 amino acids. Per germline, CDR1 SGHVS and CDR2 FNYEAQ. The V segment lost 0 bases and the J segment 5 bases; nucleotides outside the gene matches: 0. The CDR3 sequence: CASSLAAGDNEQFF. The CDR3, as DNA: TGTGCCAGCAGCTTAGCAGCGGGGGACAATGAGCAGTTCTTC.